The 21 T cell receptor beta chains listed next were all sequenced from one sample in a study of T cells after yellow fever vaccination. TCRdb reanalysed the 5' RACE reads using MiXCR and keeps one entry per CDR3 protein. The sample consists of about 400,000 distinct CDR3 sequences, about 9.9% of them appearing once. The source material was PBMCs, sampled on the day of the first yellow fever vaccination. The receptor source for this set is a man aged 18 to 30 who received the YFV17D yellow fever vaccine.

V usage is TRBV12-3 or TRBV12-4 and J usage is TRBJ1-5; D possibly corresponds to TRBD1 (5 bases). V lost 3 bases to trimming and J lost 9 bases, with 18 bases between them. CDR3 size: 15 residues. DNA of the CDR3: TGTGCCAGCAGTTTCGGTCCGGGGACCGGGAGGCCCCAGCATTTT. This codes for CASSFGPGTGRPQHF.

This clonotype occurred a few times. J is TRBJ2-7 and V is TRBV4-3; D is unresolved. Germline-derived CDR1 and CDR2 are LGHNA and YSLEER. CDR3 length: 15 amino acids. V was cut by 0 bases and J by 3 bases, with 12 bases left in between. This CDR3 reads CASSQDLGIYYEQYF. CDR3 DNA sequence: TGCGCCAGCAGCCAAGATCTGGGGATTTACTACGAGCAGTACTTC.

This clonotype was picked up many times. V usage is TRBV6-1 and J usage is TRBJ2-7; D uncertain. With 6 bases removed from V and 3 bases from J, the gap between germline ends came to 21 bases. This CDR3 spans 16 amino acids. Per germline, CDR1 MNHNS and CDR2 SASEGT. CDR3 nucleotides: TGTGCCAGCAGCCCGTGGGGTACCCAACCCAACTACGAGCAGTACTTC. Residues: CASSPWGTQPNYEQYF.

This clonotype was seen ten or more times. CDR3 DNA sequence: TGTGCCAGCGGCGGACAGACCCCCTACGAGCAGTACGTC. Translation gives CASGGQTPYEQYV. This chain joins TRBV28 and TRBJ2-7, with a possible D match to TRBD1 (6 bases). CDR1 is MDHEN and CDR2 is SYDVKM in the germline V gene. The CDR3 totals 13 residues. Trimming took off 8 bases at V and 2 bases at J, with 13 bases between the two ends.

The V gene is TRBV11-2, the J gene TRBJ2-1; maybe TRBD1 (5 bases). The CDR3 contains 13 residues. Looked up from germline, CDR1 is SGHAT and CDR2 is FQNNGV. Trimming cost V 1 base and J 6 bases, with 7 bases left between them. The CDR3 bases are TGTGCCAGCAGCTTAGCAGGGCTCAATGAGCAGTTCTTC. Translating gives CASSLAGLNEQFF. Supplemented by reference TRBV11-2 and TRBJ2-1, the full variable domain reads EAGVAQSPRYKIIEKRQSVAFWCNPISGHATLYWYQQILGQGPKLLIQFQNNGVVDDSQLPKDRFSAERLKGVDSTLKIQPAKLEDSAVYLCASSLAGLNEQFFGPGTRLTVL.

This clonotype occurred a few times. The chain is built from TRBV28 and TRBJ1-5, with a weak D call TRBD1 (5 bases). V lost 6 bases and J lost 2, with 20 bases in between. The CDR3 contains 17 residues. CDR1 is MDHEN, CDR2 SYDVKM, per germline. The CDR3 DNA reads TGTGCCAGCAGCCCCCTTTTCCGGGGCAGGGGCAATCAGCCCCAGCATTTT. Amino acids: CASSPLFRGRGNQPQHF.

The V call is TRBV29-1, the J call TRBJ2-3; weak D call: TRBD2 (5 bases). This CDR3 is built from 15 residues. From germline, CDR1 is SQVTM and CDR2 ANQGSEA. V gave up 1 base and J gave up 4 bases, with 15 bases separating them. The CDR3 loop reads CSVEGTLLGADTQYF. For the CDR3, the DNA is TGCAGCGTTGAAGGGACGCTACTCGGGGCAGATACGCAGTATTTT.

This chain uses TRBV18 with TRBJ1-4; no clear D. CDR3 length equals 16 residues. Trimming removed 3 bases from V and 9 bases from J, with 20 bases in between. Germline CDR1 reads KGHSH; CDR2 reads LQKENI. The CDR3 region is CASSPKSFRGEQKLFF. The CDR3 DNA sequence: TGTGCCAGCTCACCCAAGTCATTCCGTGGGGAACAAAAACTGTTTTTT.

V gene TRBV29-1 combines with J gene TRBJ1-1; D is undetermined. In germline, CDR1 is SQVTM, CDR2 ANQGSEA. Trimming left V 3 bases short and J 5 bases short, with 13 bases between. The CDR3 consists of 13 residues. CDR3 DNA: TGCAGCGTTGAGCGGTCCTTTCGTACTGAAGCTTTCTTT. Protein sequence: CSVERSFRTEAFF.

This clonotype has only a few counts. The chain has TRBV3-1 and TRBJ1-3; D not certain. V was pared by 0 bases and J by 4 bases, with 4 bases between. CDR1 LGHDT and CDR2 YNNKEL come from the germline V gene (reference sequence). CDR3 length equals 13 residues. CDR3 sequence reads: CASSQEAGNTIYF. In DNA, the CDR3 is TGTGCCAGCAGCCAAGAGGCCGGAAACACCATATATTTT.

In this sample, this clonotype turned up many times. V and J are TRBV20-1 and TRBJ2-5; D unresolved. Germline V gives CDR1 DFQATT, CDR2 SNEGSKA (reference sequence). The CDR3 extends over 14 amino acids. Trimming removed 4 bases from V and 2 bases from J, with 14 bases in between. The CDR3 region is CSANAASRQETQYF. CDR3 coding DNA: TGCAGTGCTAACGCCGCCTCCAGACAAGAGACCCAGTACTTC.

The chain combines TRBV7-2 with TRBJ1-2; D perhaps matches TRBD1 (6 bases). Trimming removed 2 bases from V and 6 bases from J, with 16 bases in between. The CDR3 runs 15 residues. Germline V gene sequence: CDR1 SGHTA, CDR2 FQGNSA. CDR3 amino acids: CASSLSGGTGNGYTF. CDR3 nucleotides: TGTGCCAGCAGCTTATCGGGGGGAACAGGGAATGGCTACACCTTC. The full variable domain, rest sourced from reference TRBV7-2 and TRBJ1-2, is GAGVSQSPSNKVTEKGKDVELRCDPISGHTALYWYRQSLGQGLEFLIYFQGNSAPDKSGLPSDRFSAERTGGSVSTLTIQRTQQEDSAVYLCASSLSGGTGNGYTFGSGTRLTVV.

This clonotype was detected many times. The V gene is TRBV7-9, the J gene TRBJ2-3, with D tentatively TRBD1 (5 bases). There are 14 residues in the CDR3. V lost 5 bases and J lost 2, with 11 bases in between. CDR1 is SEHNR, CDR2 FQNEAQ, per germline (reference sequence). The CDR3 sequence: CASSLGQDTDTQYF. DNA for the CDR3: TGTGCCAGCAGCCTAGGACAAGACACAGATACGCAGTATTTT.

The J gene is TRBJ2-7, the V gene TRBV9; maybe TRBD2 (5 bases). The germline V gene has CDR1 SGDLS and CDR2 YYNGEE. V was cut by 4 bases and J by 0 bases, with 8 bases left in between. The CDR3 extends over 13 amino acids. CDR3 amino acids: CASSYDYSYEQYF. Here the CDR3 DNA reads TGTGCCAGCAGCTACGACTACTCCTACGAGCAGTACTTC. Using reference TRBV9 and TRBJ2-7 for the parts outside the CDR3, the full variable domain is DSGVTQTPKHLITATGQRVTLRCSPRSGDLSVYWYQQSLDQGLQFLIQYYNGEERAKGNILERFSAQQFPDLHSELNLSSLELGDSALYFCASSYDYSYEQYFGPGTRLTVT.

This clonotype has just a few counts. V is TRBV7-9 and J is TRBJ1-1, with 8 bases matching TRBD1. This CDR3 comprises 15 residues. V lost 4 bases to trimming and J lost 4 bases; unmatched junction nucleotides: 8. Per the germline V gene, CDR1 is SEHNR and CDR2 is FQNEAQ (reference sequence). This chain's CDR3 is CASSSGHRGGTEAFF. CDR3 in DNA: TGTGCCAGCAGCTCCGGGCACAGGGGGGGCACTGAAGCTTTCTTT. The full variable domain, completed using reference TRBV7-9 and TRBJ1-1, is DTGVSQNPRHKITKRGQNVTFRCDPISEHNRLYWYRQTLGQGPEFLTYFQNEAQLEKSRLLSDRFSAERPKGSFSTLEIQRTEQGDSAMYLCASSSGHRGGTEAFFGQGTRLTVV.

In this sample, this clonotype turned up a few times. This chain connects TRBV6-2 or TRBV6-3 to TRBJ2-4, with D possibly being TRBD1 (6 bases). V dropped 7 bases and J dropped 2 bases, with 18 bases sitting between them. The CDR3 is 16 residues long. Germline lookup yields CDR1 MNHEY and CDR2 SVGEGT. The CDR3 coding sequence is TGTGCCAGCAAGCACCGGGACACGAACACCAAAAACATTCAGTACTTC. It yields the protein CASKHRDTNTKNIQYF.

This clonotype was recorded a few times. J is TRBJ2-7 and V is TRBV7-2; the match to TRBD2 covers 10 bases. The germline V gene has CDR1 SGHTA and CDR2 FQGNSA. This CDR3 is 14 amino acids long. The V segment lost 6 bases and the J segment 3 bases; nucleotides outside the gene matches: 5. CDR3 protein: CASSLAGDIYEQYF. In nucleotides, the CDR3 is TGTGCCAGCAGTCTAGCGGGGGATATCTACGAGCAGTACTTC.

This clonotype was counted a few times. The chain has TRBV7-9 and TRBJ2-3; 7 nucleotides match TRBD2. V lost 5 bases to trimming and J lost 2 bases; unmatched junction nucleotides: 10. Germline V lookup: CDR1 SEHNR, CDR2 FQNEAQ (reference sequence). There are 16 residues in the CDR3. The CDR3 loop reads CASSPSLKRDTDTQYF. CDR3 nucleotides: TGTGCCAGCAGCCCCAGCCTAAAGCGGGACACAGATACGCAGTATTTT. Drawing the rest from reference TRBV7-9 and TRBJ2-3, the complete variable domain is DTGVSQNPRHKITKRGQNVTFRCDPISEHNRLYWYRQTLGQGPEFLTYFQNEAQLEKSRLLSDRFSAERPKGSFSTLEIQRTEQGDSAMYLCASSPSLKRDTDTQYFGPGTRLTVL.

This clonotype was picked up many times. The chain combines TRBV7-2 with TRBJ2-3; D not certain. The CDR3 is made up of 13 amino acids. CDR1 is SGHTA and CDR2 is FQGNSA in the germline V gene. The V end was cut by 0 bases, the J end by 6 bases, with 7 bases between. The CDR3 sequence is CASSLASSDTQYF. The CDR3 region has the DNA TGTGCCAGCAGCTTAGCCAGCTCTGATACGCAGTATTTT.

This clonotype has more than one count but fewer than ten. The CDR3 reads CASSLDRVSTGELFF. CDR3 DNA: TGTGCCAGCAGCTTGGACAGGGTTAGCACCGGGGAGCTGTTTTTT. The chain uses TRBV7-3 and TRBJ2-2, with 8 bases lining up with TRBD1. Germline CDR1 and CDR2: SGHTA and FQGTGA. The CDR3 extends over 15 amino acids. The junction had 4 bases not matched to a gene; V was cut back by 3 bases and J by 4 bases.

This clonotype appeared a few times. This chain joins TRBV11-1 and TRBJ2-7; 7 bases are a match to TRBD2. Germline trimming cut 8 bases from V and 2 bases from J; bases unmatched to any gene: 12. This CDR3 contains 15 residues. CDR1 and CDR2 (germline): SGHAT, FQDESV (reference sequence). The CDR3, as DNA: TGTGCCAGCTCCCAAAATCTGGGGGGGGCCTACGAGCAGTACGTC. As protein: CASSQNLGGAYEQYV.